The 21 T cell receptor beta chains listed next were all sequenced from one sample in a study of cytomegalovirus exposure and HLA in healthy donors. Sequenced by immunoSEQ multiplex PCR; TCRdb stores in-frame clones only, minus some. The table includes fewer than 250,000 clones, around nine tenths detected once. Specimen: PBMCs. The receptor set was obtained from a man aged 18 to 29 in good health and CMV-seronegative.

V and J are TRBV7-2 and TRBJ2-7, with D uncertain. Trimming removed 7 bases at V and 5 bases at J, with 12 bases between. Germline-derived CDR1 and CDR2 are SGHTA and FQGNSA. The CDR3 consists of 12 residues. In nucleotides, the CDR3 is TGTGCCAGCACCGCCGGTTTAGACGAGCAGTACTTC. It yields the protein CASTAGLDEQYF. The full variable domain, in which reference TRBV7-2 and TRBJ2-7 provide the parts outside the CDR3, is GAGVSQSPSNKVTEKGKDVELRCDPISGHTALYWYRQSLGQGLEFLIYFQGNSAPDKSGLPSDRFSAERTGGSVSTLTIQRTQQEDSAVYLCASTAGLDEQYFGPGTRLTVT.

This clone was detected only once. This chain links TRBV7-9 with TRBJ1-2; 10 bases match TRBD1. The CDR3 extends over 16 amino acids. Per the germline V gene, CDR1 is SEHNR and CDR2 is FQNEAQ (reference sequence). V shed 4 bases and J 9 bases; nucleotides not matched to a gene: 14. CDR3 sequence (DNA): TGTGCCAGCAGCTCCGCCCCCGGGACAGGGGATTTGAGCTACACCTTC. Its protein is CASSSAPGTGDLSYTF. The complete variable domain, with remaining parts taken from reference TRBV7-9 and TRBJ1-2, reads DTGVSQNPRHKITKRGQNVTFRCDPISEHNRLYWYRQTLGQGPEFLTYFQNEAQLEKSRLLSDRFSAERPKGSFSTLEIQRTEQGDSAMYLCASSSAPGTGDLSYTFGSGTRLTVV.

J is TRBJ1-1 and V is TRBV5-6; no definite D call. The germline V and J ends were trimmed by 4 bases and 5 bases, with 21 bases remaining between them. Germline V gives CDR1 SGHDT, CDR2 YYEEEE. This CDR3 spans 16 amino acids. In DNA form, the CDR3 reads TGTGCCAGCAGCCCTCTTTGGATAACCGGCGGTACTGAAGCTTTCTTT. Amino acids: CASSPLWITGGTEAFF.

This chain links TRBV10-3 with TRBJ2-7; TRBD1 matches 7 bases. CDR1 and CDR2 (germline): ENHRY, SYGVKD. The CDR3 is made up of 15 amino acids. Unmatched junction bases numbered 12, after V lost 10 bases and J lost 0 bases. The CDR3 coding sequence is TGTGCCACCGAAGACTTGGACAGGAGCTCCTACGAGCAGTACTTC. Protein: CATEDLDRSSYEQYF.

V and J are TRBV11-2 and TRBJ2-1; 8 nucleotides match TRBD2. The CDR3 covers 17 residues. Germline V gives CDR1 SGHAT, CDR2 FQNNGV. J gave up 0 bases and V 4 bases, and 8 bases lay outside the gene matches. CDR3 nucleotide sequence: TGTGCCAGCAGCTCCTTTCGCGCGGGGGGCTCCTACAATGAGCAGTTCTTC. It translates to CASSSFRAGGSYNEQFF.

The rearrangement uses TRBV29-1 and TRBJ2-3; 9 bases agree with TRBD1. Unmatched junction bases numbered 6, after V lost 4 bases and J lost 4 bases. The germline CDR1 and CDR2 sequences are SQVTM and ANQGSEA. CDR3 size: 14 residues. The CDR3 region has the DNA TGCAGCGTTGTCGGGACAGGGTCTTCAGATACGCAGTATTTT. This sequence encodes CSVVGTGSSDTQYF.

The CDR3 DNA sequence: TGTGCCAGCAGTTACTCTAGTGGGAGTACAGGGGTTGGCTACACCTTC. Its translation: CASSYSSGSTGVGYTF. The chain joins TRBV6-6 to TRBJ1-2, with 7 bases lining up with TRBD1. J was trimmed by 7 bases and V by 0 bases; bases with no gene match: 11. Germline V gives CDR1 MNHNY, CDR2 SVGAGI (reference sequence). The CDR3 sequence is 16 residues long.

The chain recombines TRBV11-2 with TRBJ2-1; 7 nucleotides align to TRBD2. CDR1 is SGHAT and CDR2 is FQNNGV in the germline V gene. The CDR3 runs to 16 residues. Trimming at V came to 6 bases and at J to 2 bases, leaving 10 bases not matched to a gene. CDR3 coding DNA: TGTGCCAGCAGTTTTGAACCCCGGGGGGCCTACAATGAGCAGTTCTTC. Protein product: CASSFEPRGAYNEQFF.

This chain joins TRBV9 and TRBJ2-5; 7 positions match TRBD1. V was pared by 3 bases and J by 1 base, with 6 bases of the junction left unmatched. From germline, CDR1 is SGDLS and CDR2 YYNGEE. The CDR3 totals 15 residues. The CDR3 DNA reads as TGTGCCAGCAGCGCTACGGACAGGATCCAAGAGACCCAGTACTTC. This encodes CASSATDRIQETQYF.

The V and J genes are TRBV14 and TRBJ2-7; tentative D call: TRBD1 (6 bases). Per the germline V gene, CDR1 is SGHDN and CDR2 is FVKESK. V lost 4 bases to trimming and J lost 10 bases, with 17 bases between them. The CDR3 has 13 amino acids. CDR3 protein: CASSLQGRTEQYF. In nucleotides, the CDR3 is TGTGCCAGCAGCCTACAGGGTAGAACAGAACAGTACTTC. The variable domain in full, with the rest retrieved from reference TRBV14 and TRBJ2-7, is EAGVTQFPSHSVIEKGQTVTLRCDPISGHDNLYWYRRVMGKEIKFLLHFVKESKQDESGMPNNRFLAERTGGTYSTLKVQPAELEDSGVYFCASSLQGRTEQYFGPGTRLTVT.

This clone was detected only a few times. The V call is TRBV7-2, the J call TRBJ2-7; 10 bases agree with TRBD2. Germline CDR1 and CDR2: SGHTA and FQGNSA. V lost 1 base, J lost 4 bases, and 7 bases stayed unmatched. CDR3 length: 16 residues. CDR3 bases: TGTGCCAGCAGCTTAGATGGACTAGCGGTAGTATACGAGCAGTACTTC. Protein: CASSLDGLAVVYEQYF.

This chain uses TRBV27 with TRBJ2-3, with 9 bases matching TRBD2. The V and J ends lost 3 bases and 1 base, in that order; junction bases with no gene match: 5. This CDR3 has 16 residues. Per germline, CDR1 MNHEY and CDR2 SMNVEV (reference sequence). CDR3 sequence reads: CASSFAAGGRTDTQYF. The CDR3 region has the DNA TGTGCCAGCAGTTTTGCAGCGGGGGGTCGCACAGATACGCAGTATTTT.

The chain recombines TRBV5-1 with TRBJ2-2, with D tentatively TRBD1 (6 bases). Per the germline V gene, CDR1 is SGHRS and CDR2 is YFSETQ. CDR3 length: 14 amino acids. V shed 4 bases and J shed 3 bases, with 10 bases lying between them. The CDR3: CASSGQLDTGELFF. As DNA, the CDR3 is TGCGCCAGCAGCGGACAGTTAGACACCGGGGAGCTGTTTTTT.

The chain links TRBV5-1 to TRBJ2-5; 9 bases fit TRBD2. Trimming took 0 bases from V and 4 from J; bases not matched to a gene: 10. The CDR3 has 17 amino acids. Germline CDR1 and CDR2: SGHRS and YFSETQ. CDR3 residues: CASSLAGTVAGVETQYF. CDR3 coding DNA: TGCGCCAGCAGCTTGGCAGGGACTGTAGCGGGGGTAGAGACCCAGTACTTC.

The CDR3 sequence is CASSSGVGGLQHF. The CDR3 DNA reads TGTGCCAGCAGCTCAGGGGTAGGGGGTCTCCAGCATTTT. This chain uses TRBV7-2 with TRBJ1-5, with D maybe TRBD1 (6 bases). The CDR3 sequence is 13 residues long. From germline, CDR1 is SGHTA and CDR2 FQGNSA. V was clipped by 4 bases and J by 12 bases, with 16 bases between them.

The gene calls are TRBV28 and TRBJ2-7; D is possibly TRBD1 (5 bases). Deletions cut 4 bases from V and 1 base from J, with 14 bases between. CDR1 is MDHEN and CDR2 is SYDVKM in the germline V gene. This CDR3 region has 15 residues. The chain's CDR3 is CASSSRRGASYEQYF. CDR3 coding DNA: TGTGCCAGCAGTTCCCGAAGGGGTGCGTCCTACGAGCAGTACTTC. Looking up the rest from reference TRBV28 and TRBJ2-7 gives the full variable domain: DVKVTQSSRYLVKRTGEKVFLECVQDMDHENMFWYRQDPGLGLRLIYFSYDVKMKEKGDIPEGYSVSREKKERFSLILESASTNQTSMYLCASSSRRGASYEQYFGPGTRLTVT.

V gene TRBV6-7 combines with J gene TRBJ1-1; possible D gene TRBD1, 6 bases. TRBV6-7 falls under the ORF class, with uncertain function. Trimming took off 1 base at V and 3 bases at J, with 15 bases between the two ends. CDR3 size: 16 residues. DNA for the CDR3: TGTGCCAGCAGTTACTGCCCTAGGGAGGGGGACACTGAAGCTTTCTTT. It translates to CASSYCPREGDTEAFF.

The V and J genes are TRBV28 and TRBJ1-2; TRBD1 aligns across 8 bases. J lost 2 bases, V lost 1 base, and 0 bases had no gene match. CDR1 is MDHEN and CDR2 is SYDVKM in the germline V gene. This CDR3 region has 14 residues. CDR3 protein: CASSLSGGNYGYTF. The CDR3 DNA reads TGTGCCAGCAGTTTATCAGGGGGCAACTATGGCTACACCTTC.

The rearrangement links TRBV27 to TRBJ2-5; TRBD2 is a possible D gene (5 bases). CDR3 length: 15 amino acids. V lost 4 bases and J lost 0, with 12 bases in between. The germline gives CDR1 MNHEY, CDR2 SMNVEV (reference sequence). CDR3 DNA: TGTGCCAGCAGTTCTGGACTGAAGTACCAAGAGACCCAGTACTTC. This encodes CASSSGLKYQETQYF.

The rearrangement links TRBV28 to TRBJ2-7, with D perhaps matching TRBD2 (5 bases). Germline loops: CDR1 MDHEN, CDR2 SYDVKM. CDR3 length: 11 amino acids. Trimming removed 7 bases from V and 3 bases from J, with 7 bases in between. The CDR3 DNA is TGTGCCAGCACCCGGGGCTACGAGCAGTACTTC. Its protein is CASTRGYEQYF.

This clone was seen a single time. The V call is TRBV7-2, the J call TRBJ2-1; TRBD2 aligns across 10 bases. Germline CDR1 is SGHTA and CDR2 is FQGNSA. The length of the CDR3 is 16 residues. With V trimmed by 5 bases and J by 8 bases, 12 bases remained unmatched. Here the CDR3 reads CASSPRVAGGWDEQFF. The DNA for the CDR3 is TGTGCCAGCAGCCCGAGGGTAGCGGGGGGTTGGGATGAGCAGTTCTTC.